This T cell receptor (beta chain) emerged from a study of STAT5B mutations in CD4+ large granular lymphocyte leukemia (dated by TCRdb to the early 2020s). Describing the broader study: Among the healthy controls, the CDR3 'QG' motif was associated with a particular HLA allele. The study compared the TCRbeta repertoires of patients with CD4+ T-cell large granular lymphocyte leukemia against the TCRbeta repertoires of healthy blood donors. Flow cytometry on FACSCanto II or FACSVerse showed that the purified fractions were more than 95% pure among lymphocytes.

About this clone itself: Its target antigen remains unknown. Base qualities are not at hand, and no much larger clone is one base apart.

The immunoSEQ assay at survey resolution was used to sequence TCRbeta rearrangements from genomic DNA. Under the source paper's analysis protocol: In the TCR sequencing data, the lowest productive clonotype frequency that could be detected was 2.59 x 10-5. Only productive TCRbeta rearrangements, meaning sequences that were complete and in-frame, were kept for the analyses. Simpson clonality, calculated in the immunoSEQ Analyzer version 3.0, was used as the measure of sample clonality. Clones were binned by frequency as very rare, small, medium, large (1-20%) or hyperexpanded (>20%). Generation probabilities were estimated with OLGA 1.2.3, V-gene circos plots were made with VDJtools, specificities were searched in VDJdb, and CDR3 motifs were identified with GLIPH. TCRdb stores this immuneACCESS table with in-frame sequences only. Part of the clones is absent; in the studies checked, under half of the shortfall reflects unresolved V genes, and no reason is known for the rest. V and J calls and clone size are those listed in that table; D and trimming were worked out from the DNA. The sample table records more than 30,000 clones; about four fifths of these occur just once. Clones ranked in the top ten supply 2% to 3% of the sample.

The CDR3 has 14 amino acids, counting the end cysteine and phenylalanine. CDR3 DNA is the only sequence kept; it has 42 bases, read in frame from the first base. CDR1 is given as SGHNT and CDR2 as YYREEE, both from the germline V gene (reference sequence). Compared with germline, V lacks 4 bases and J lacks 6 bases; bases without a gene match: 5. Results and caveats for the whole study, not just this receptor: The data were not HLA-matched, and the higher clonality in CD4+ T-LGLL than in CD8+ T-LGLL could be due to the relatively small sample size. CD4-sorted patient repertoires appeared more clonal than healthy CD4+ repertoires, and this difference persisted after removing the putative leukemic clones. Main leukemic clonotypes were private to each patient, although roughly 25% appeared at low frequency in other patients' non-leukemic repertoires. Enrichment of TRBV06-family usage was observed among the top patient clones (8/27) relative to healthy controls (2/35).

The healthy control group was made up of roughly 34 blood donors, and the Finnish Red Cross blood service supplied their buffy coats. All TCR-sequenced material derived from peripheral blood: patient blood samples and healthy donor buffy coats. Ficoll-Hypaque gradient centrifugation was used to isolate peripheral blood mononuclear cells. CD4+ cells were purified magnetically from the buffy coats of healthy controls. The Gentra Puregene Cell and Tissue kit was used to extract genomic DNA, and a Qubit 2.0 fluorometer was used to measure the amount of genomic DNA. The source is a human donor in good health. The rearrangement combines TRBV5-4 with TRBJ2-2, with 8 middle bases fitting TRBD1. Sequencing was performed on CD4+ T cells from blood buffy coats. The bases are TGTGCCAGCAGCCGACAGGGGTCGTCCGGGGAGCTGTTTTTT. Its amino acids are CASSRQGSSGELFF.